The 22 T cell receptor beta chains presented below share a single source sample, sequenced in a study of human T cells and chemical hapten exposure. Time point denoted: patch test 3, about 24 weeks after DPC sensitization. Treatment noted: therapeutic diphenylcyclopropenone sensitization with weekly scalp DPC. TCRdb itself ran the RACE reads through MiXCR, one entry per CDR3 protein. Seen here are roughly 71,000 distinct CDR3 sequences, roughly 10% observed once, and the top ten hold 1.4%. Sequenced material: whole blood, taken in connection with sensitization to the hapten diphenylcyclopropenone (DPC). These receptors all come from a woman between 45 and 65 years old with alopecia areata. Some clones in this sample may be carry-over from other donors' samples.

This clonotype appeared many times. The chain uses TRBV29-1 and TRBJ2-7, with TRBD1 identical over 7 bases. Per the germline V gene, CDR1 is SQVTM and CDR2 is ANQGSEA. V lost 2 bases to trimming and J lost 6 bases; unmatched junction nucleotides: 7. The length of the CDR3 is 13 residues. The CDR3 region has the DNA TGCAGCGTTGAACACGGACAGGACGCCGAGCAGTACTTC. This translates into CSVEHGQDAEQYF.

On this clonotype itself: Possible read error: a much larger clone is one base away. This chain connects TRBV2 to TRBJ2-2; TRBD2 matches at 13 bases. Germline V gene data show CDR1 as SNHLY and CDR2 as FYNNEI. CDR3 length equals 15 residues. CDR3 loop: CASSRLAGGPGELLF. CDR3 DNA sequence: TGTGCCAGCAGCAGACTAGCGGGAGGTCCCGGGGAGCTGCTTTTT.

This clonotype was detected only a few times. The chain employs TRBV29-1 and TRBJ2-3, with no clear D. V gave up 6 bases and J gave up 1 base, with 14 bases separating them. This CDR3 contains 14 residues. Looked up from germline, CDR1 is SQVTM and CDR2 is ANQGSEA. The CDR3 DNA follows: TGCAGCGTGGAGTGGGGTGCAGGCACAGATACGCAGTATTTT. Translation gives CSVEWGAGTDTQYF.

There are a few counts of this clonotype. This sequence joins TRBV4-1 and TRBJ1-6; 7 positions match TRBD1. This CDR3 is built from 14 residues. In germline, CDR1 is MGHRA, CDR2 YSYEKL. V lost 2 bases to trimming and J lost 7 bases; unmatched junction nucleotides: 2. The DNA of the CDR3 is TGCGCCAGCAGCCAAACAGGGGTCAATTCACCCCTCCACTTT. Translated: CASSQTGVNSPLHF.

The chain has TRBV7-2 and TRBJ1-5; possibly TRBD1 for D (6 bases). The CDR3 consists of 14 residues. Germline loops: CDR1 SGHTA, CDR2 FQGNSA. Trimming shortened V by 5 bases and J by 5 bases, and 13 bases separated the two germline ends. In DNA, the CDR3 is TGTGCCAGCAGCCCCGACAGGCGTGATCAGCCCCAGCATTTT. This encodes CASSPDRRDQPQHF.

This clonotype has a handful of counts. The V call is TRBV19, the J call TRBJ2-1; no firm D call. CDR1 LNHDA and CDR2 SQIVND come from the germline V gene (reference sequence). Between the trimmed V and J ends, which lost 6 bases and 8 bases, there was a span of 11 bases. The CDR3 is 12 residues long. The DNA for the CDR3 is TGTGCCAGTAGCTTCAATGGATATGAGCAGTTCTTC. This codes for CASSFNGYEQFF. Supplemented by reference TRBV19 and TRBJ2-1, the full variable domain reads DGGITQSPKYLFRKEGQNVTLSCEQNLNHDAMYWYRQDPGQGLRLIYYSQIVNDFQKGDIAEGYSVSREKKESFPLTVTSAQKNPTAFYLCASSFNGYEQFFGPGTRLTVL.

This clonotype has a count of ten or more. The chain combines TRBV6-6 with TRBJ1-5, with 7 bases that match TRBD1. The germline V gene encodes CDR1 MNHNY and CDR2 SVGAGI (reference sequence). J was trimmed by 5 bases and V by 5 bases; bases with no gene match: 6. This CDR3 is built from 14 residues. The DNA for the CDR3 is TGTGCCAGCAGTACCGGCGACAGGGATCAGCCCCAGCATTTT. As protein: CASSTGDRDQPQHF.

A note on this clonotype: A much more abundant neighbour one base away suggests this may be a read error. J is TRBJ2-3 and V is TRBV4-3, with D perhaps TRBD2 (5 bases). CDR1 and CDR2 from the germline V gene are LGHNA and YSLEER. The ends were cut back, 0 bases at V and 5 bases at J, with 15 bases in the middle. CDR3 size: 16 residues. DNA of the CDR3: TGCGCCAGCAGCCAAGACAAGGAGGCGACGGGAGATACGCAGTATTTT. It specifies CASSQDKEATGDTQYF.

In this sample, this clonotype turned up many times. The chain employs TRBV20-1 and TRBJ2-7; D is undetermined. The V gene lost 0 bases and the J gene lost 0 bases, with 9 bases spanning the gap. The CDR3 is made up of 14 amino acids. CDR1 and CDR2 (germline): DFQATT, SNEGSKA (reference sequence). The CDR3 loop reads CSARDARYSYEQYF. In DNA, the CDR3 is TGCAGTGCTAGAGACGCCAGGTACTCCTACGAGCAGTACTTC.

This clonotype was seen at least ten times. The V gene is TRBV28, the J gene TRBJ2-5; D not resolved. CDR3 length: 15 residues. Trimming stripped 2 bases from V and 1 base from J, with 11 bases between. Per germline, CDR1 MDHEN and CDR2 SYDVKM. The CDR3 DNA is TGTGCCAGCAGTTTACCCGGCAGGTTCCAAGAGACCCAGTACTTC. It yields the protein CASSLPGRFQETQYF.

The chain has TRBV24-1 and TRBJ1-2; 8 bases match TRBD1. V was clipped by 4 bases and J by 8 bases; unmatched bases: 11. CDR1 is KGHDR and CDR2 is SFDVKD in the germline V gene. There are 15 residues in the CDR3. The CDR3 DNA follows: TGTGCCACCAGTGACTCTCCAGGACAGGGCGACGGCTACACCTTC. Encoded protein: CATSDSPGQGDGYTF.

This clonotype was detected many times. CDR3 sequence: CASSSGIWSPLHF. CDR3 nucleotide sequence: TGTGCCAGCAGTTCAGGGATATGGTCACCCCTCCACTTT. The chain employs TRBV12-3 or TRBV12-4 and TRBJ1-6, with D tentatively TRBD1 (5 bases). The CDR3 has 13 amino acids. The V and J ends lost 4 bases and 10 bases respectively, with 11 bases between them.

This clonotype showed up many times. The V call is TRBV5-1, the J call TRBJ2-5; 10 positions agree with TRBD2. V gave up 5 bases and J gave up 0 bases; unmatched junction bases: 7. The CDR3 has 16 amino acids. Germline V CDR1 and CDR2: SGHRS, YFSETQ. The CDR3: CASRFLAGGHQETQYF. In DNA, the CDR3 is TGCGCCAGCAGATTTTTAGCGGGGGGCCACCAAGAGACCCAGTACTTC.

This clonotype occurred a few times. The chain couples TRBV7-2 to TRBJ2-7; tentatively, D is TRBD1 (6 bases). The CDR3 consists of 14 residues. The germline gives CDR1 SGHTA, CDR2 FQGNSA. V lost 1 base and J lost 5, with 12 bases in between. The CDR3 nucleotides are TGTGCCAGCAGCTTAGTTACAGGGTCTGACGAGCAGTACTTC. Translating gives CASSLVTGSDEQYF.

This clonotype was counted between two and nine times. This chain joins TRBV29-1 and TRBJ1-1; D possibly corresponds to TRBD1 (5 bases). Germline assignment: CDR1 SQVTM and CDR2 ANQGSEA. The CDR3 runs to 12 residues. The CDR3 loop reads CSGRDDRPGAFF. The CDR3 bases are TGCAGTGGGAGGGATGACAGACCCGGGGCTTTCTTT.

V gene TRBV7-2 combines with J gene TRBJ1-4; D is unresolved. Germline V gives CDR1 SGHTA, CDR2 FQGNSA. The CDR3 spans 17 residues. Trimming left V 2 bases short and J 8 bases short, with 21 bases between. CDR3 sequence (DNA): TGTGCCAGCAGCTTAAACTCAGGAATAATATACGGAGAAAAACTGTTTTTT. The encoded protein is CASSLNSGIIYGEKLFF.

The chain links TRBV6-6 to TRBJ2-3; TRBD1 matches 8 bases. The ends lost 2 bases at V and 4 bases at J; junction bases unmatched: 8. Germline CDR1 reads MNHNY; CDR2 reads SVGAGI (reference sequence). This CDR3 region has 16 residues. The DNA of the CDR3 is TGTGCCAGCAGTTACGAGCAGGGGGCGCGAGCAGATACGCAGTATTTT. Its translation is CASSYEQGARADTQYF.

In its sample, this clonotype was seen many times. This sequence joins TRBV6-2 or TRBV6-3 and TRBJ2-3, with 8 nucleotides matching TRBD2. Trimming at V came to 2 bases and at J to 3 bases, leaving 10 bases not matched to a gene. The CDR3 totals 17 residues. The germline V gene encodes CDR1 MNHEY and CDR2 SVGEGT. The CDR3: CASSYERESALTDTQYF. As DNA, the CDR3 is TGTGCCAGCAGTTACGAGCGGGAGTCTGCGTTGACAGATACGCAGTATTTT.

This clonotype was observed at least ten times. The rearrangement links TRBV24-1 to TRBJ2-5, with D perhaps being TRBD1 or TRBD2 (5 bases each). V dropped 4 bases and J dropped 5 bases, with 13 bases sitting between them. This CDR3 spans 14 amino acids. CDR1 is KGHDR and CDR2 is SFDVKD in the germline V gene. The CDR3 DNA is TGTGCCACCAGTGACCCTGGGACCCAGGAGACCCAGTACTTC. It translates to CATSDPGTQETQYF.

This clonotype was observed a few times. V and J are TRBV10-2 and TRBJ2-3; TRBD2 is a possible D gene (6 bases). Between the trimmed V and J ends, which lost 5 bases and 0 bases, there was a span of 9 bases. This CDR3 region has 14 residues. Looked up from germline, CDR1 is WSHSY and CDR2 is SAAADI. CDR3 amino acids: CASSPGGSTDTQYF. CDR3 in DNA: TGCGCCAGCAGTCCCGGGGGAAGCACAGATACGCAGTATTTT.

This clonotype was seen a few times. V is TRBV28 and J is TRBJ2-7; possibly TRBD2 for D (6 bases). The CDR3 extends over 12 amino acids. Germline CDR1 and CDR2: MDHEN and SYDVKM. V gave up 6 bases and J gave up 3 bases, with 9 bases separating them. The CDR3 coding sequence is TGTGCCAGCAGCCCTAGCGTCTACGAGCAGTACTTC. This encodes CASSPSVYEQYF.

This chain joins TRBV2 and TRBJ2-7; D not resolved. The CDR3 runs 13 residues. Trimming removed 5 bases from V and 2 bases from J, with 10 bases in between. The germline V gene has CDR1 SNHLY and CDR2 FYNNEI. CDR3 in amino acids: CASSRREAYEQYF. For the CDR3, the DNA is TGTGCCAGCAGTCGGCGCGAGGCCTACGAGCAGTACTTC. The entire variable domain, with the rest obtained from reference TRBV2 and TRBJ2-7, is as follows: EPEVTQTPSHQVTQMGQEVILRCVPISNHLYFYWYRQILGQKVEFLVSFYNNEISEKSEIFDDQFSVERPDGSNFTLKIRSTKLEDSAMYFCASSRREAYEQYFGPGTRLTVT.